These T cell receptor beta chains were read from a single sample in a study of T cell responses to AZD1222 COVID-19 vaccine. Using immunoSEQ multiplex PCR, the repertoire was profiled, and TCRdb retains in-frame clones only, with some absent. This table holds fewer than 120,000 clones, around 93% found once. The sample consisted of peripheral blood, taken on day 0 of AZD1222 vaccination. These receptors all come from an adult in good health. CDR3s include the opening cysteine and the closing phenylalanine or tryptophan. A D gene is named only where the DNA matches it firmly. Rows give clone size only sometimes, using once, few, many, or a class for an expanded clone.

d_gene,j_gene,v_gene,abundance,CDR3nt,CDR3aa
NA,TRBJ1-6,TRBV27,few,TGTGCCAGCCGTTCCGGTGATAATTCACCCCTCCACTTT,CASRSGDNSPLHF
NA,TRBJ1-1,TRBV12-1,NA,TGTGCCAGCTGGAAACCGGGACAGGGGAAGGAAGACACTGAAGCTTTCTTT,CASWKPGQGKEDTEAFF
TRBD1,TRBJ1-2,TRBV9,NA,TGTGCCAGCAGCGCGGGACAGGGAAGGGCCTATGGCTACACCTTC,CASSAGQGRAYGYTF
TRBD1,TRBJ2-7,TRBV3-1/TRBV3-2,once,TGTGCCAGCAGCCAAGATATAGGACAGGGGCTCGTCGAGCAGTACTTC,CASSQDIGQGLVEQYF
TRBD2,TRBJ2-1,TRBV30,NA,TGTGCCTGGAGTGTCCTGACTAGCGGTGGCGATGAGCAGTTCTTC,CAWSVLTSGGDEQFF
NA,TRBJ2-5,TRBV6-1,NA,TGTGCCAGCAGTGATCGCGGGGGCCGATGGGAGACCCAGTACTTC,CASSDRGGRWETQYF
NA,TRBJ1-2,TRBV5-1,once,TGCGCCAGCAGCTTGGCACTGCCCTATGGCTACACCTTC,CASSLALPYGYTF
NA,TRBJ2-7,TRBV28,NA,TGTGCCAGCACACTAGAGACGGTTGGCTCCTACGAGCAGTACTTC,CASTLETVGSYEQYF
NA,TRBJ2-4,TRBV19,NA,TGTGCCAGTAAGCCGGCGGGTATAGCCAAAAACATTCAGTACTTC,CASKPAGIAKNIQYF
NA,TRBJ2-7,TRBV2,NA,TGTGCCAGCAATTTGCAAGCCGGGACACCAACCTACGAGCAGTACTTC,CASNLQAGTPTYEQYF
NA,TRBJ2-3,TRBV24-1,NA,TGTGCCACCAGTGATTTGGAATCCCCAGATACGCAGTATTTT,CATSDLESPDTQYF
NA,TRBJ1-4,TRBV25-1,NA,TGTGCCAGCAGTGATGGAGGGAAAGGCGAAAAACTGTTTTTT,CASSDGGKGEKLFF
TRBD1,TRBJ1-5,TRBV7-8,NA,TGTGCCAGCAGCTTAAGCACAGGGGTTTCGGGCAATCAGCCCCAGCATTTT,CASSLSTGVSGNQPQHF
NA,TRBJ1-2,TRBV5-1,NA,TGCGCCAGCAGCTTTACAGGGAAAGGCTACACCTTC,CASSFTGKGYTF
TRBD1,TRBJ2-7,TRBV5-1,NA,TGCGCCAGCAGCTTGGCTGGGACAGTTTCCTACGAGCAGTACTTC,CASSLAGTVSYEQYF
NA,TRBJ1-3,TRBV7-6,NA,TGTGCCAGCAGCTTCGACCCCTCTGGAAACACCATATATTTT,CASSFDPSGNTIYF
NA,TRBJ2-3,TRBV1,once,TGCACCAGCAGCCAAGAAGCCAGAGATACGCAGTATTTT,CTSSQEARDTQYF
NA,TRBJ2-7,TRBV6-5,NA,TGTGCCAGCAGGATAACCGGGACCCACGAGCAGTACTTC,CASRITGTHEQYF
NA,TRBJ2-1,TRBV9,NA,TGTGCCAGCAGCCCCTTTGACAGCTACAATGAGCAGTTCTTC,CASSPFDSYNEQFF
TRBD1,TRBJ2-3,TRBV27,NA,TGTGCCAGCGTACGGACAGGGGGCGCGGGAGATACGCAGTATTTT,CASVRTGGAGDTQYF
NA,TRBJ1-6,TRBV19,NA,TGTGCCAGCAGCCCCGGGACGGGAACCAATTCACCCCTCCACTTT,CASSPGTGTNSPLHF
NA,TRBJ2-2,TRBV6-5,NA,TGTGCCAGCAGGGAGCATACGAACACCGGGGAGCTGTTTTTT,CASREHTNTGELFF
TRBD1,TRBJ2-7,TRBV19,NA,TGTGCCAGTAGTTGGGGGACAGGGAAGTCCTACGAGCAGTACTTC,CASSWGTGKSYEQYF
TRBD1,TRBJ1-6,TRBV27,NA,TGTGCCAGCACCTGGGACAGCAATTCACCCCTCCACTTT,CASTWDSNSPLHF
NA,TRBJ1-1,TRBV11-1,NA,TGTGCCAGCAGCTTCGACCGTAGCACTGAAGCTTTCTTT,CASSFDRSTEAFF
TRBD2,TRBJ2-1,TRBV5-1,NA,TGCGCCAGCAGCGCGGGGGAACCTTACAATGAGCAGTTCTTC,CASSAGEPYNEQFF
NA,TRBJ2-3,TRBV24-1,NA,TGTGCCACCAGTGATTTGCAGTTTGGGGGGAAAGATACGCAGTATTTT,CATSDLQFGGKDTQYF
NA,TRBJ1-3,TRBV7-8,NA,TGTGCCAGCAGCCCAGCGTTAAACACCATATATTTT,CASSPALNTIYF
TRBD1,TRBJ1-2,TRBV30,NA,TGTGCCTGGAGTGTACGGGACAGGGCACGCGGCTACACCTTC,CAWSVRDRARGYTF
NA,TRBJ2-4,TRBV27,NA,TGTGCCAGCAGTCGGCAATCCTGGGACACCCAAGCCAAAAACATTCAGTACTTC,CASSRQSWDTQAKNIQYF
NA,TRBJ2-2,TRBV1,NA,TGCACCAGCAGCCAAGACTACCCGCTTCTTTCCAGGGAGCTGTTTTTT,CTSSQDYPLLSRELFF
NA,TRBJ1-1,TRBV5-1,NA,TGCGCCAGCAGCTTGGCCGGGACAAGAGGAGCTTTCTTT,CASSLAGTRGAFF